This TCR beta chain came from a study of blood T cell repertoires in COVID-19. The germline V gene encodes CDR1 SGHVS and CDR2 FNYEAQ. The CDR3 runs to 15 residues. The V end was cut by 1 base, the J end by 2 bases, with 12 bases between. Profiled with immunoSEQ multiplex PCR; TCRdb holds only in-frame clones, not every one. The table records around 250,000 clones, roughly four fifths of them present only once. The TCR sequence derives from a man aged 25 to 45 who had recovered from COVID-19. The chain carries TRBV7-6 and TRBJ2-7, with a tentative D call TRBD2 (6 bases). The source material was peripheral blood. The CDR3 DNA follows: TGTGCCAGCAGCTTAGAAGCGGGCTGGGCCTACGAGCAGTACTTC. This codes for CASSLEAGWAYEQYF.